This section outlines one T cell receptor beta chain sequence together with its context. Its matching antigen is unknown. These data are taken from a study of T cells after yellow fever vaccination. Study in general: When fractions had low cell numbers, they were prepared with SMART-Seq v4 Ultra Low Input. General study points: Only a small proportion of the clonotypes turned up in both the CD4 and the CD8 compartments, likely arising from convergent recombination.

The length of the CDR3 is 16 residues. The germline CDR1 and CDR2 sequences are LGHNA and YSLEER. After removal of 1 base from V and 5 bases from J, the junction contained 8 bases not matched to a gene. MiXCR was run by TCRdb on the 5' RACE reads, yielding one entry per CDR3 protein. The table records 500,000 to 650,000 distinct CDR3 sequences, roughly a sixth of them present only once. The clonotype comes from a man aged 18 to 29 who received the YFV17D yellow fever vaccine. The material was PBMCs, obtained around 5 days after the first yellow fever vaccination. This chain uses TRBV4-3 with TRBJ2-5; 9 positions match TRBD1. The DNA of the CDR3 is TGCGCCAGCAGCCAAGGAGACAGGGGGAGCGTGGAGACCCAGTACTTC. It encodes CASSQGDRGSVETQYF.